This entry describes one T cell receptor (beta chain). Its specificity is not known. In preparing the TRB cDNA libraries, 5' RACE with UMI labels was used. TCRdb reworked the 5' RACE reads into one entry per CDR3 protein, no DNA. The table lists roughly 140,000 distinct CDR3 sequences. This specimen comes from a study of CXCR3-negative and CXCR3-positive naive CD8 T cells. Whole-study context: For each library, about 1.5 +/- 0.3 million TRB reads were obtained, some 140 million in total.

Notes on the study in general: Sequencing showed both naive subsets with comparably high diversity, and memory CD8+ cells much lower. CXCR3-negative naive cells had less hydrophobic TRB CDR3s than did CXCR3-positive naive cells.

Sequencing was carried out using naive CXCR3+ CD8+ T cells from blood. Subset described: CD45RO-CCR7+CD27+CD95- naive CD8+ T cells expressing CXCR3 (TNR3+). This sequence was found in a human donor in good health. Some clones in this sample may be carry-over from other donors' samples.

The CDR3 spells CASSLDLWTVSLNTEAFF. The V gene is TRBV5-1, the J gene TRBJ1-1. Looked up from germline, CDR1 is SGHRS and CDR2 is YFSETQ. This CDR3 comprises 18 residues.